This T cell receptor beta chain was recorded in a study of OX40 agonist ivuxolimab in advanced cancers. With respect to this clone: Its target is unknown.

This table comes from immunoSEQ multiplex PCR, and its TCRdb copy is limited to in-frame clones, with some not included. Here the sample spans 73,000 or so clones, roughly 80% being singletons. Germline V gene lookup returns CDR1 SGHDT and CDR2 YYEEEE. Germline trimming cut 2 bases from V and 0 bases from J; bases unmatched to any gene: 7. This CDR3 region has 17 residues. Blood got drawn at baseline, again on cycle 4 day 1, and then on cycle 7 day 1. General study findings and limits: In the 0.1-3.0 mg/kg groups, partial responders showed among the lowest expansion. At 0.1 to 3.0 mg/kg and by week 6, CD4+ and CD8+ T cells in the blood had expanded clonally.

This specimen consisted of CD4+ or CD8+ T cells sorted from blood, obtained in a trial of the OX40 agonist ivuxolimab. The source is an adult with an advanced solid tumor such as melanoma, head and neck, liver or kidney cancer. The genes are TRBV5-6 and TRBJ2-2, with 7 bases matching TRBD1. The CDR3 nucleotides read TGTGCCAGCAGCTTCTTACAGGGGTACGCGAACACCGGGGAGCTGTTTTTT. Translating gives CASSFLQGYANTGELFF.